The T cell receptor beta chain described here comes from a study of blood T cell repertoires in COVID-19. For the study at large: Sites across the United States, Italy and Spain contributed samples from acute and convalescent COVID-19.

Original processing notes: Using reference gene primer amplification, nucleated cell counts were estimated. Measured with immunoSEQ multiplex PCR; TCRdb has only the in-frame clones, and not every one. The V and J calls and clone size were taken over from that table, and D and trimming were inferred from the DNA. Of about 250,000 clones in the sample, roughly 87% were seen once. The CDR3 loop spans 13 amino acids. Trimming removed 3 bases from V and 6 bases from J; junction bases left unmatched: 4. Germline values: CDR1 SGHVS, CDR2 FQNEAQ. Participant age was roughly 18 to 95 years, and participants resided in fewer than 25 US areas. Cohorts were assigned according to the clinical history that participants reported.

The sequenced material came from PBMCs or T cells enriched from blood (not recorded which). This sequence was found in a woman aged 30 to 39 with acute COVID-19. The chain carries TRBV7-8 and TRBJ1-2, with TRBD1 identical over 7 bases. Written as DNA, the CDR3 is TGTGCCAGCAGCTTGGGACAGCTTGATGGCTACACCTTC. It codes for CASSLGQLDGYTF.